This TCR beta chain was recorded in a study of human T cells and chemical hapten exposure. This clonotype was detected many times. MiXCR, applied by TCRdb to the RACE reads, yields one record per CDR3 protein. The sample includes around 380,000 distinct CDR3 sequences, 4.8% of them seen just once. The time point here: patch test 1, 2 weeks after DPC sensitization. Treatment in this sample: therapeutic diphenylcyclopropenone sensitization with weekly scalp DPC. Germline V gene data show CDR1 as SNHLY and CDR2 as FYNNEI. This CDR3 region has 15 residues. V lost 4 bases and J 3 bases, leaving 13 bases between the germline ends.

The receptor was isolated from a woman in her forties or fifties with alopecia areata. Some clones in this sample may be carry-over from other donors' samples. Source: whole blood, taken in connection with sensitization to the hapten diphenylcyclopropenone (DPC). This chain joins TRBV2 and TRBJ2-1; D is perhaps TRBD2 (7 bases). This CDR3 is CASSGVRGHYNEQFF. Written as DNA, the CDR3 is TGTGCCAGCAGTGGGGTGCGGGGGCACTACAATGAGCAGTTCTTC. The full variable domain, completed using reference TRBV2 and TRBJ2-1, is EPEVTQTPSHQVTQMGQEVILRCVPISNHLYFYWYRQILGQKVEFLVSFYNNEISEKSEIFDDQFSVERPDGSNFTLKIRSTKLEDSAMYFCASSGVRGHYNEQFFGPGTRLTVL.